Following are 5 T cell receptor beta chains from one sample sequenced in a study of T-cell reconstitution after alpha-beta-depleted transplantation in children. Preparation of the TCRbeta library involved a method that used unique molecular identifiers. TCRdb re-called the PCR reads through MiXCR, storing one row per CDR3 protein. The data show around 530,000 distinct CDR3 sequences, around a third seen once. The sequenced sample was PBMCs from the stem cell graft donor, obtained from the stem cell graft. The source is a human donor who donated a stem cell graft to a child with aplastic anemia.

This chain connects TRBV12-3 or TRBV12-4 to TRBJ1-4; 8 bases map to TRBD1. V shed 5 bases, J shed 13 bases, and the junction held 9 bases outside the gene matches. The length of the CDR3 is 13 residues. CDR3 in amino acids: CASSRGQGGRLFF. DNA for the CDR3: TGTGCCAGCAGTCGTGGACAGGGAGGGCGACTGTTTTTT.

This chain links TRBV20-1 with TRBJ2-3; 12 bases are a match to TRBD2. This CDR3 is built from 21 residues. V lost 6 bases, J lost 4 bases, and 26 bases stayed unmatched. CDR1 DFQATT and CDR2 SNEGSKA come from the germline V gene (reference sequence). The CDR3 DNA sequence: TGCAGTGCCCTGGGGGTAAATAAGCTAGCGGGAGGGCCTAGTACCCCAGATACGCAGTATTTT. Translating gives CSALGVNKLAGGPSTPDTQYF.

The chain carries TRBV7-8 and TRBJ2-4, with a possible D match to TRBD2 (5 bases). CDR1 and CDR2 (germline): SGHVS, FQNEAQ. Trimming removed 2 bases from V and 0 bases from J, with 17 bases in between. This CDR3 has 18 amino acids. CDR3 region: CASSLWSLEGLAKNIQYF. CDR3 DNA sequence: TGTGCCAGCAGCTTATGGTCTCTAGAGGGCCTAGCCAAAAACATTCAGTACTTC.

This clonotype was observed a handful of times. J is TRBJ1-2 and V is TRBV25-1; D is perhaps TRBD1 (6 bases). Trimming took 5 bases from V and 8 from J, leaving 12 bases between them. Germline V gene data show CDR1 as MGHDK and CDR2 as SYGVNS. The CDR3 totals 12 residues. The CDR3 nucleotides are TGTGCCAGCAGTAAGGTGGGGGGCGGCTACACCTTC. Translation: CASSKVGGGYTF.

J is TRBJ2-1 and V is TRBV7-9; the match to TRBD2 covers 7 bases. This CDR3 is built from 13 residues. The junction had 7 bases not matched to a gene; V was cut back by 0 bases and J by 14 bases. CDR1 is SEHNR, CDR2 FQNEAQ, per germline (reference sequence). The CDR3 DNA reads as TGTGCCAGCAGCTTAGCTGCTAGCGGACGGGAGTTCTTC. It is translated as CASSLAASGREFF.